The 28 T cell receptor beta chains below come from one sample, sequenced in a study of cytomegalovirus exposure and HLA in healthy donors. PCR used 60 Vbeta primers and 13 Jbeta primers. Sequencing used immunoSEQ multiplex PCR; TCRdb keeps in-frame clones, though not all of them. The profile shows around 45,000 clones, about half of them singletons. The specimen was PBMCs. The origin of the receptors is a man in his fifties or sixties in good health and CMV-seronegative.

The CDR3 loop reads CASSLGRGTGSSEQFF. The CDR3 DNA reads as TGCGCCAGCAGCTTGGGTCGCGGGACAGGGAGCAGTGAGCAGTTCTTC. This chain uses TRBV5-1 with TRBJ2-1; 9 bases fit TRBD1. The CDR3 runs to 16 residues. Germline loops: CDR1 SGHRS, CDR2 YFSETQ. Trimming removed 0 bases from V and 9 bases from J; junction bases left unmatched: 10.

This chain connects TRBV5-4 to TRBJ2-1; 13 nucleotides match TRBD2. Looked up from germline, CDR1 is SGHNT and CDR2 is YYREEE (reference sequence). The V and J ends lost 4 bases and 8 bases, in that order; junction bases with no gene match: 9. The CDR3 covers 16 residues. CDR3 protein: CASSPTTSGRRDEQFF. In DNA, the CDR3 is TGTGCCAGCAGCCCCACGACTAGCGGGAGGAGGGATGAGCAGTTCTTC. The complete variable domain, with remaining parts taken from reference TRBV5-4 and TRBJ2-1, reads ETGVTQSPTHLIKTRGQQVTLRCSSQSGHNTVSWYQQALGQGPQFIFQYYREEENGRGNFPPRFSGLQFPNYSSELNVNALELDDSALYLCASSPTTSGRRDEQFFGPGTRLTVL.

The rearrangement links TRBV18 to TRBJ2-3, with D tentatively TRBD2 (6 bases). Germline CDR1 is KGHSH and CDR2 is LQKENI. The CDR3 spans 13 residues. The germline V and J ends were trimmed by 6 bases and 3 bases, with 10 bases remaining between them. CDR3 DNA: TGTGCCAGCTCGGCCGGGACTACAGATACGCAGTATTTT. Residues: CASSAGTTDTQYF. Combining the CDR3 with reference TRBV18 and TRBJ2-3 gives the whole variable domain NAGVMQNPRHLVRRRGQEARLRCSPMKGHSHVYWYRQLPEEGLKFMVYLQKENIIDESGMPKERFSAEFPKEGPSILRIQQVVRGDSAAYFCASSAGTTDTQYFGPGTRLTVL.

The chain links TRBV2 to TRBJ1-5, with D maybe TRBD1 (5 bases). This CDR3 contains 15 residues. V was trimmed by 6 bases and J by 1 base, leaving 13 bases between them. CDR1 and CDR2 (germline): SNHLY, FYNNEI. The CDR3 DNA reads TGTGCCAGCAGCCCCGGGACTCAGAGCAATCAGCCCCAGCATTTT. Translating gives CASSPGTQSNQPQHF.

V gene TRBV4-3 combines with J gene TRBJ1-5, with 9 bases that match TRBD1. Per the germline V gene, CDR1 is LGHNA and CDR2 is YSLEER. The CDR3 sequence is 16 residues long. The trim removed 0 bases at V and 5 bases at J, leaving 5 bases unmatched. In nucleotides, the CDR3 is TGCGCCAGCAGCCAAGATCCAGGACAGGGGTATCAGCCCCAGCATTTT. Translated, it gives CASSQDPGQGYQPQHF.

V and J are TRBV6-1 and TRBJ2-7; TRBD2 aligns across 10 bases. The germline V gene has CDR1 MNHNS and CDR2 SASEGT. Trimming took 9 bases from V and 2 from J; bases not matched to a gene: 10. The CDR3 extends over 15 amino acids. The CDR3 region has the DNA TGTGCCAGTGCCAGAGGGCTAGCGGGGGCCTACGAGCAGTACTTC. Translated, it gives CASARGLAGAYEQYF.

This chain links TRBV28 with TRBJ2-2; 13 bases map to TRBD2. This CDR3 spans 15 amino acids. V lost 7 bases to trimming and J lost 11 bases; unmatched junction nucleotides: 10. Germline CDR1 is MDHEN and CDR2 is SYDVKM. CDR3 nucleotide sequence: TGTGCCAGCATCCCAGGGACTAGCGGGATCCACGAGCTGTTTTTT. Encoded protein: CASIPGTSGIHELFF. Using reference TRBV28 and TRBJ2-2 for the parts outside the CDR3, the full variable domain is DVKVTQSSRYLVKRTGEKVFLECVQDMDHENMFWYRQDPGLGLRLIYFSYDVKMKEKGDIPEGYSVSREKKERFSLILESASTNQTSMYLCASIPGTSGIHELFFGEGSRLTVL.

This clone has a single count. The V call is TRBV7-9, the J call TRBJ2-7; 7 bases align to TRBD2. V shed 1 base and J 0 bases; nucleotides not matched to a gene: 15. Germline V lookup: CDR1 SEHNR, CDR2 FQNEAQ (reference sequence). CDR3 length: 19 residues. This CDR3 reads CASSLEGFRFGGSSYEQYF. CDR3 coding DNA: TGTGCCAGCAGCTTAGAGGGATTTCGTTTCGGCGGGAGCTCCTACGAGCAGTACTTC.

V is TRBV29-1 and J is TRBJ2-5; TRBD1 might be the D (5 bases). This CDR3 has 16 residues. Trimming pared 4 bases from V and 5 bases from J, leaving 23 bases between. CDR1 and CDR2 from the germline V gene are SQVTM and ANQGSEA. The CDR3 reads CSVANSPGLSGETQYF. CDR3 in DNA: TGCAGCGTTGCTAATTCTCCGGGCCTATCAGGGGAGACCCAGTACTTC.

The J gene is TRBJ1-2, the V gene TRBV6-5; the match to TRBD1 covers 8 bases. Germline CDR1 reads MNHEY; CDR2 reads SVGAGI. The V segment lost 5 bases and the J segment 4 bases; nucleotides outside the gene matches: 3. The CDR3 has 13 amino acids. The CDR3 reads CASSGTGTYGYTF. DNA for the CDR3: TGTGCCAGCAGTGGGACAGGAACCTATGGCTACACCTTC.

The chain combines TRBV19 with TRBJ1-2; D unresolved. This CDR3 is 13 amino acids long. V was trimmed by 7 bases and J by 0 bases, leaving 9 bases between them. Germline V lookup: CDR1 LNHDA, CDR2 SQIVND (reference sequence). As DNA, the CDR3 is TGTGCCAGTATGGTGAGATCTAACTATGGCTACACCTTC. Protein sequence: CASMVRSNYGYTF.

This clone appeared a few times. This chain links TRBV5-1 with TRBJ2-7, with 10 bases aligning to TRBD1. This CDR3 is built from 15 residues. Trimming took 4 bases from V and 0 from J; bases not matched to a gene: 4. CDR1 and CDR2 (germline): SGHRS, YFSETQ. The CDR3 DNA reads TGCGCCAGCAGCCTGGGACAGGGGTTCTCCTACGAGCAGTACTTC. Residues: CASSLGQGFSYEQYF.

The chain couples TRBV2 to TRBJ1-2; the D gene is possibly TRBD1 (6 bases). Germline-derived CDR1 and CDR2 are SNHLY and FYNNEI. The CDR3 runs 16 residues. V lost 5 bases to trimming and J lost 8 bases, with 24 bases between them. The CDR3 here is CASSPPDSGTIVGYTF. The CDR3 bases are TGTGCCAGCAGTCCACCGGACAGCGGAACTATAGTAGGCTACACCTTC.

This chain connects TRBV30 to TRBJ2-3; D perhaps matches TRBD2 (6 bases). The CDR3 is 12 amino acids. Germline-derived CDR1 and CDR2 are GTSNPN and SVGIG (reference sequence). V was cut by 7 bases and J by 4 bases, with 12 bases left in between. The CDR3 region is CASRESADTQYF. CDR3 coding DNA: TGTGCCTCCCGGGAGTCAGCAGATACGCAGTATTTT.

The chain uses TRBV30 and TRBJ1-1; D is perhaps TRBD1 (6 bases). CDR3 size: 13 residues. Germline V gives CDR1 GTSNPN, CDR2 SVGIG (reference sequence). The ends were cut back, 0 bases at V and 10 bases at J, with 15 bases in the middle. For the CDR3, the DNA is TGTGCCTGGAGTGTACGAGGGGGGGGCCCAGCTTTCTTT. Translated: CAWSVRGGGPAFF. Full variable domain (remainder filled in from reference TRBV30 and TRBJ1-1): SQTIHQWPATLVQPVGSPLSLECTVEGTSNPNLYWYRQAAGRGLQLLFYSVGIGQISSEVPQNLSASRPQDRQFILSSKKLLLSDSGFYLCAWSVRGGGPAFFGQGTRLTVV.

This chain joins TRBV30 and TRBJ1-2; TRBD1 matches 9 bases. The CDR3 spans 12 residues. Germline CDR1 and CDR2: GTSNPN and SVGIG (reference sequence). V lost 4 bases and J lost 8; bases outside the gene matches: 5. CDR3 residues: CAWNTGGYGYTF. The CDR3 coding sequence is TGTGCCTGGAACACAGGGGGCTACGGCTACACCTTC. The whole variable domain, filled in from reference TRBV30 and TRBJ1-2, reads SQTIHQWPATLVQPVGSPLSLECTVEGTSNPNLYWYRQAAGRGLQLLFYSVGIGQISSEVPQNLSASRPQDRQFILSSKKLLLSDSGFYLCAWNTGGYGYTFGSGTRLTVV.

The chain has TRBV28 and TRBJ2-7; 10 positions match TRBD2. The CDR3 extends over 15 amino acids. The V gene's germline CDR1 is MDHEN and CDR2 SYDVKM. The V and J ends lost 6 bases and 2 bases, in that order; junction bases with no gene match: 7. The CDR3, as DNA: TGTGCCAGCAGAGATACTAGCGGGAACCCCTACGAGCAGTACTTC. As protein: CASRDTSGNPYEQYF.

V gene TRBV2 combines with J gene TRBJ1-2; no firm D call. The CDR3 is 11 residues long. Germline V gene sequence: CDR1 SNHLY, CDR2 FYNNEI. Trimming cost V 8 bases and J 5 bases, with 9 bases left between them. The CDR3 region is CASQARYGYTF. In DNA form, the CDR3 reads TGTGCCAGCCAAGCGAGGTATGGCTACACCTTC.

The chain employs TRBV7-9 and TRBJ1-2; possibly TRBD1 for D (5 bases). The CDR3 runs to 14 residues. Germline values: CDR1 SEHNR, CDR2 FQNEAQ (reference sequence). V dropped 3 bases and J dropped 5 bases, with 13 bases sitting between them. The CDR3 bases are TGTGCCAGCAGCTTGTCCCAGGGAGGTTATGGCTACACCTTC. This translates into CASSLSQGGYGYTF.

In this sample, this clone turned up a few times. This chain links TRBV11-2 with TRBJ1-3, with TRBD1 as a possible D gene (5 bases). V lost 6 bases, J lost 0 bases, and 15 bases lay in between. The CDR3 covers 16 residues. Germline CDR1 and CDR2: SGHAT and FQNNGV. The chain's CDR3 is CASRYLTGRSGNTIYF. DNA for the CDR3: TGTGCCAGCAGGTATTTAACAGGCCGCTCTGGAAACACCATATATTTT.

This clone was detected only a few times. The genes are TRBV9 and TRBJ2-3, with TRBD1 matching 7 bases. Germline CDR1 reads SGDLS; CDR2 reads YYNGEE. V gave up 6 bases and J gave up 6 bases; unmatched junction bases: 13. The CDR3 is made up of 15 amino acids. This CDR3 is CASTAQGKRTDTQYF. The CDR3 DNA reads TGTGCCAGCACCGCACAGGGGAAACGGACGGATACGCAGTATTTT.

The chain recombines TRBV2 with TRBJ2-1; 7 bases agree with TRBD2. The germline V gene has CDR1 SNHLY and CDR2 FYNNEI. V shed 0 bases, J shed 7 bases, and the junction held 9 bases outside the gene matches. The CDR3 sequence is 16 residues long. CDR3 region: CASSEALRTSRNEQFF. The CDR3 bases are TGTGCCAGCAGTGAAGCGCTTCGGACTAGTAGGAATGAGCAGTTCTTC.

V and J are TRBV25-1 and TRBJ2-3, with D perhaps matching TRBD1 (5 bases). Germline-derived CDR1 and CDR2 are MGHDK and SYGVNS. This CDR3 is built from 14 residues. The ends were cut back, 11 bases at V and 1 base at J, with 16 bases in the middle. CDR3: CAQSADTRTDTQYF. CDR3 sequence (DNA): TGTGCCCAATCGGCGGACACTCGCACAGATACGCAGTATTTT.

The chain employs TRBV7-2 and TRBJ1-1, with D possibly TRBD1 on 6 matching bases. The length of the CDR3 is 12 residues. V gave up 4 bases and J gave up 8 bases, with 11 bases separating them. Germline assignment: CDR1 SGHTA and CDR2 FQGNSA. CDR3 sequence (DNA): TGTGCCAGCAGCTCCCGGACAGCCGAAGCTTTCTTT. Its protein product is CASSSRTAEAFF. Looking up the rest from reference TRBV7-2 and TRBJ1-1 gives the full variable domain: GAGVSQSPSNKVTEKGKDVELRCDPISGHTALYWYRQSLGQGLEFLIYFQGNSAPDKSGLPSDRFSAERTGGSVSTLTIQRTQQEDSAVYLCASSSRTAEAFFGQGTRLTVV.

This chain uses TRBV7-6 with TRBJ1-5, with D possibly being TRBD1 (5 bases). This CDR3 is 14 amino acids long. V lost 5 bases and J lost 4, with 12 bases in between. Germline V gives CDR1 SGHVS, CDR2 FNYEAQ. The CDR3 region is CASSASGGNQPQHF. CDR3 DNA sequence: TGTGCCAGCAGCGCCTCCGGGGGTAATCAGCCCCAGCATTTT.

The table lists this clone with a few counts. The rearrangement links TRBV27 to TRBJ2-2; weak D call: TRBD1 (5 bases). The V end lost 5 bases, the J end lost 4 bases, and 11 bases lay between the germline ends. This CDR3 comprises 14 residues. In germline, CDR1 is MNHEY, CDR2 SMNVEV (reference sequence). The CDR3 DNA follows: TGTGCCAGCAGTCCCCCCAGGGTCACCGGGGAGCTGTTTTTT. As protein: CASSPPRVTGELFF.

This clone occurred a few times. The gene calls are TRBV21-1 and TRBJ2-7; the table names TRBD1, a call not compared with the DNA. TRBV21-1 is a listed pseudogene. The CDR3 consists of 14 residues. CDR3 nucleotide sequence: TGTGCCAGCAGCATGAGTCAGGGGTCCCACGAGCAGTACTTC. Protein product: CASSMSQGSHEQYF.

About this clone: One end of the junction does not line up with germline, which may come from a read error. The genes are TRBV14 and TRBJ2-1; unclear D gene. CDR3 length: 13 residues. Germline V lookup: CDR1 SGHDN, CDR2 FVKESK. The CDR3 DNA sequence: TGTGCCAGCCGCCAGAGCAACGGCAATGAGCAGTTCTTC. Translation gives CASRQSNGNEQFF.